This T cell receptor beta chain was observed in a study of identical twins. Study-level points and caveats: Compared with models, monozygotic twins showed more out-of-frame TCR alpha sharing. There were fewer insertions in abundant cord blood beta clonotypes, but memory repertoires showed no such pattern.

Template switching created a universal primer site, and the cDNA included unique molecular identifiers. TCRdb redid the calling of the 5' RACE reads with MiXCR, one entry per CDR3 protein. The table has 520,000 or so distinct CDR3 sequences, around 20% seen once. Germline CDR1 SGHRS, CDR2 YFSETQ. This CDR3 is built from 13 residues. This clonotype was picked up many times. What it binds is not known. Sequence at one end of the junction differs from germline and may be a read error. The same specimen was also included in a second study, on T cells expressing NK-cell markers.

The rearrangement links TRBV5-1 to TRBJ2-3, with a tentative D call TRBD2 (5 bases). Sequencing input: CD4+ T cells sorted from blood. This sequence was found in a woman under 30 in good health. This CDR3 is CASSLGSADTQYF. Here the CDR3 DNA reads TGTGCCAGCAGCTTGGGTAGCGCGGATACGCAGTATTTT. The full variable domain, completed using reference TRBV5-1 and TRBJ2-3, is KAGVTQTPRYLIKTRGQQVTLSCSPISGHRSVSWYQQTPGQGLQFLFEYFSETQRNKGNFPGRFSGRQFSNSRSEMNVSTLELGDSALYLCASSLGSADTQYFGPGTRLTVL.